This T cell receptor (beta chain) appears in the sequencing data of a study of T cells in Graves' hyperthyroidism and ophthalmopathy. Study-level information: The authors collected peripheral blood at initial diagnosis, before any treatment. Study conclusions and caveats: With a median lead of about 6.9 months before onset, the model predicted ophthalmopathy.

Absence of ophthalmopathy progression within 18 months defined stable Graves' hyperthyroidism. The study enrolled patients aged 18 to 65 with newly diagnosed hyperthyroidism of under 2 months' duration. The CDR3 runs to 16 residues. J was trimmed by 8 bases and V by 0 bases; bases with no gene match: 8. Germline CDR1 and CDR2: SGHRS and YFSETQ. There were TCR beta CDR3 regions amplified from RNA transcripts. Carried out on the TCR CDR3, a first-round RT-PCR used the HTBI primer set. TCRdb recomputed calls from the multiplex PCR reads with MiXCR, one row per CDR3 protein. This table has about 420,000 distinct CDR3 sequences, roughly 13% appearing once. This clonotype was recorded at least ten times. Its antigen is still unknown.

The material sequenced was blood. The TCR comes from a woman aged 18-30 years with Graves' hyperthyroidism. V and J are TRBV5-1 and TRBJ2-1; 10 bases are a match to TRBD2. The CDR3 loop reads CASSLATSGKAHEQFF. As DNA, the CDR3 is TGCGCCAGCAGCTTGGCCACTAGCGGGAAAGCCCATGAGCAGTTCTTC.